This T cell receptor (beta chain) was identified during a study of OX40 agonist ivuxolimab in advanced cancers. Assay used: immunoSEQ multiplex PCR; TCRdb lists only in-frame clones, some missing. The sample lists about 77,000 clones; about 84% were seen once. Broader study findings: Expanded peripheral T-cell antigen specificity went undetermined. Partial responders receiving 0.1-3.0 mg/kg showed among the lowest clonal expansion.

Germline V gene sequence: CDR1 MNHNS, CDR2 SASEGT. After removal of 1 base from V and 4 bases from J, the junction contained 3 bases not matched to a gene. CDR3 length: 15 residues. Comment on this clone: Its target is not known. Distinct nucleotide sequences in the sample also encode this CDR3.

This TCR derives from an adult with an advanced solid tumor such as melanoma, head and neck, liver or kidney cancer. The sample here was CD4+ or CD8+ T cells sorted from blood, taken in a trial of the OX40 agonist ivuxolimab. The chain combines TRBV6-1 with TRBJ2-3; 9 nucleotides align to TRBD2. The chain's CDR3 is CASSEEAGGPDTQYF. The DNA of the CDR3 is TGTGCCAGCAGTGAAGAGGCGGGGGGGCCAGATACGCAGTATTTT.